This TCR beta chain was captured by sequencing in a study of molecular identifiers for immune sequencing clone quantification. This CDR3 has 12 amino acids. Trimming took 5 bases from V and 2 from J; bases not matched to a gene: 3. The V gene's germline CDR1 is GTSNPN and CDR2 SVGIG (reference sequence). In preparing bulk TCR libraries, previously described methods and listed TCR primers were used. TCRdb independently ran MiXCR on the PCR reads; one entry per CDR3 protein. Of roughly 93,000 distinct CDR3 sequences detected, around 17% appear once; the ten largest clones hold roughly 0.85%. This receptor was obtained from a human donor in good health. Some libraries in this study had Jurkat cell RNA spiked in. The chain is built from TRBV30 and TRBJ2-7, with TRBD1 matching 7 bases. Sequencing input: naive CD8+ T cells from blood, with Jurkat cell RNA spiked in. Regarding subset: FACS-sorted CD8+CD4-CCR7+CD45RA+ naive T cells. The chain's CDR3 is CAWGQAAYEQYF. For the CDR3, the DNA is TGTGCCTGGGGACAGGCGGCCTACGAGCAGTACTTC. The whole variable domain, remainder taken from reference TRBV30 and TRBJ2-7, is SQTIHQWPATLVQPVGSPLSLECTVEGTSNPNLYWYRQAAGRGLQLLFYSVGIGQISSEVPQNLSASRPQDRQFILSSKKLLLSDSGFYLCAWGQAAYEQYFGPGTRLTVT.